The 16 T cell receptor beta chains given below trace back to one sample, sequenced in a study of blood T cell repertoires in COVID-19. The table came from immunoSEQ multiplex PCR; TCRdb's copy has only in-frame clones and leaves some out. The sample yields hundreds of thousands of clones, roughly 80% seen once. The sequenced material came from peripheral blood. All receptors come from a woman between 45 and 65 years old who had recovered from COVID-19.

This chain connects TRBV24-1 to TRBJ1-2, with D tentatively TRBD1 (6 bases). The CDR3 has 13 amino acids. CDR1 is KGHDR and CDR2 is SFDVKD in the germline V gene. Deletions cut 6 bases from V and 3 bases from J, with 10 bases between. Here the CDR3 DNA reads TGTGCCACCAGTCAAAACAGGGACTATGGCTACACCTTC. Amino acids: CATSQNRDYGYTF.

For the CDR3, the DNA is TGTGCCAGCAGCCCGACCACTAGAGAGAATTACAATGAGCAGTTCTTC. This encodes CASSPTTRENYNEQFF. The chain combines TRBV11-2 with TRBJ2-1; weak D call: TRBD2 (5 bases). The CDR3 covers 16 residues. The V end was cut by 5 bases, the J end by 4 bases, with 18 bases between. Germline CDR1 SGHAT, CDR2 FQNNGV.

V is TRBV5-1 and J is TRBJ1-5; 9 bases are shared with TRBD1. The CDR3 is 13 amino acids. Germline CDR1 reads SGHRS; CDR2 reads YFSETQ. V lost 3 bases and J lost 7; bases outside the gene matches: 2. The CDR3 loop reads CASSWGQGQPQHF. The CDR3 bases are TGCGCCAGCAGCTGGGGACAGGGACAGCCCCAGCATTTT.

J is TRBJ1-5 and V is TRBV3-1 (or the pseudogene TRBV3-2); TRBD1 aligns across 8 bases. Germline V gene lookup returns CDR1 LGHDT and CDR2 YNNKEL (reference sequence). The ends lost 0 bases at V and 7 bases at J; junction bases unmatched: 11. CDR3 length equals 17 residues. The CDR3 sequence is CASSQESDRGERQPQHF. In DNA, the CDR3 is TGTGCCAGCAGCCAAGAATCCGACAGGGGTGAACGACAGCCCCAGCATTTT.

The CDR3 DNA is TGTGCCAGCAGTCCGACAGGGGGCGACGAGCAGTACTTC. Encoded protein: CASSPTGGDEQYF. The chain joins TRBV12-3 or TRBV12-4 to TRBJ2-7, with TRBD1 matching 10 bases. The trim removed 5 bases at V and 5 bases at J, leaving 3 bases unmatched. CDR3 length: 13 amino acids.

This clone has a handful of counts. V gene TRBV24-1 combines with J gene TRBJ2-2; TRBD1 is a possible D gene (7 bases). Per the germline V gene, CDR1 is KGHDR and CDR2 is SFDVKD. Trimming removed 9 bases at V and 1 base at J, with 14 bases between. The CDR3 is 15 residues long. The CDR3 bases are TGTGCCACCGGGACAGCGCGGGGGAACACCGGGGAGCTGTTTTTT. Translating it yields CATGTARGNTGELFF.

CDR3 sequence (DNA): TGTGCCAGTAGTGCGCCGGGGACAGATACGCAGTATTTT. As protein: CASSAPGTDTQYF. The genes are TRBV19 and TRBJ2-3; D is possibly TRBD2 (5 bases). Germline V lookup: CDR1 LNHDA, CDR2 SQIVND (reference sequence). The CDR3 consists of 13 residues. Trimming took 5 bases from V and 3 from J, leaving 9 bases between them.

The chain employs TRBV2 and TRBJ1-2, with D possibly being TRBD1 (5 bases). The V gene's germline CDR1 is SNHLY and CDR2 FYNNEI. The V end lost 6 bases, the J end lost 8 bases, and 19 bases lay between the germline ends. This CDR3 is built from 14 residues. CDR3 bases: TGTGCCAGCAGACCTAGGGGCACCCTGGGCGGCTACACCTTC. Its translation is CASRPRGTLGGYTF.

V and J are TRBV28 and TRBJ2-5; D is unresolved. Trimming pared 4 bases from V and 2 bases from J, leaving 5 bases between. Germline assignment: CDR1 MDHEN and CDR2 SYDVKM. The CDR3 has 12 amino acids. The CDR3 region has the DNA TGTGCCAGCAGTTGGCAGCAAGAGACCCAGTACTTC. Encoded protein: CASSWQQETQYF.

The V and J genes are TRBV28 and TRBJ2-7; TRBD2 might be the D (6 bases). The length of the CDR3 is 13 residues. Germline loops: CDR1 MDHEN, CDR2 SYDVKM. V was cut by 6 bases and J by 6 bases, with 15 bases left in between. The CDR3 nucleotides are TGTGCCAGCAGCCAAAACCAGGGACTCGAGCAGTACTTC. Its translation is CASSQNQGLEQYF.

The chain couples TRBV19 to TRBJ1-5; no clear D gene. V was trimmed by 5 bases and J by 3 bases, leaving 8 bases between them. Germline loops: CDR1 LNHDA, CDR2 SQIVND (reference sequence). This CDR3 spans 13 amino acids. This CDR3 is CASSLRDNQPQHF. The CDR3 DNA reads TGTGCCAGTAGTTTACGGGACAATCAGCCCCAGCATTTT.

CDR3 sequence (DNA): TGCAGTGCTAGTCGCTCCCAGTCTGGAAACACCATATATTTT. It translates to CSASRSQSGNTIYF. This chain joins TRBV20-1 and TRBJ1-3, with D unclear. The CDR3 is 14 amino acids. Between the trimmed V and J ends, which lost 3 bases and 1 base, there was a span of 10 bases. From germline, CDR1 is DFQATT and CDR2 SNEGSKA (reference sequence).

This chain joins TRBV7-3 and TRBJ2-1; D ambiguous. V was cut by 4 bases and J by 10 bases, with 17 bases left in between. Germline CDR1 reads SGHTA; CDR2 reads FQGTGA. The CDR3 is 14 residues long. CDR3 DNA sequence: TGTGCCAGCAGCTCCCAGAATGTGGTTGGCGAGCAGTTCTTC. Amino acid sequence: CASSSQNVVGEQFF.

This clone was counted a single time. A junction boundary mismatches the germline segment, possibly from a read error. The chain couples TRBV10-2 to TRBJ2-7, with 12 nucleotides matching TRBD2. Per the germline V gene, CDR1 is WSHSY and CDR2 is SAAADI. This CDR3 has 14 amino acids. The CDR3 DNA sequence: TGCGCCAGCAGTCTAGGACTAGCGGGGATATACGAACAATTC. Protein: CASSLGLAGIYEQF.

This clone has just a few counts. This chain joins TRBV9 and TRBJ2-1; 8 nucleotides line up with TRBD1. This CDR3 has 15 amino acids. Germline V CDR1 and CDR2: SGDLS, YYNGEE. The V gene end was trimmed by 4 bases and the J gene end by 4 bases; junction bases not matched to a gene: 7. The CDR3 DNA follows: TGTGCCAGCAGCTTACGGACAGGGATGTACAATGAGCAGTTCTTC. This translates into CASSLRTGMYNEQFF.

The chain couples TRBV5-1 to TRBJ1-6; D is uncertain. CDR1 is SGHRS, CDR2 YFSETQ, per germline. Trimming left V 0 bases short and J 7 bases short, with 11 bases between. This CDR3 spans 15 amino acids. Here the CDR3 DNA reads TGCGCCAGCAGCTTGGTGGTAGGAGACAATTCACCCCTCCACTTT. Translated: CASSLVVGDNSPLHF.